This T cell receptor beta chain came from a study of CD8+CD57+ T cells in acquired aplastic anemia (dated by TCRdb to the late 2010s). Regarding the research as a whole: On average, sorted CD4+ and CD8+ cells yielded around 3.4 ug of extracted DNA, with a range of 0.2 to 27.4 ug. CD8+CD57+ expansion was defined as a frequency above the mean frequency observed in healthy subjects. Beyond this particular receptor, the publication reports: CD8+ Simpson's diversity did not differ significantly between patients and healthy controls (P=0.060). Around 31 CD8+ CDR3 sequences were shared between patients and controls but appeared highly expressed in patients and within their immunodominant clones.

Reading from cysteine to phenylalanine, the CDR3 counts 15 amino acids. Only the CDR3 region is kept as DNA, spanning 45 bases read in frame from base 1. V is trimmed back by 2 bases and J by 6 bases, and the junction contains 7 bases that no gene match accounts for. The germline V gene (reference sequence) gives CDR1 as LNHNV and CDR2 as YYDKDF. Genomic DNA served as template for TCR beta VDJ combination and CDR3 sequence profiling. TCR repertoire sequencing was run on an Illumina HiSeq 2000. The original pipeline was this. Repertoire assessment relied on Simpson's diversity index, CDR3 size and DJ length profiles, and TRBV/TRBJ rearrangement plots. The most abundant DNA sequence in the deep sequencing data was taken as the immunodominant clone. CDR3 amino acid sequences were checked for sharing across subjects and were also compared against the VDJdb database and published repertoires. TCRdb took the public reads, trimmed them with fastp at Q25, ran MiXCR for clone calling and kept in-frame beta chains. Records with the same CDR3 protein are collapsed into one entry carrying the most frequent genes and DNA. The V and J calls and clone size come from TCRdb's table, not from the authors' own analysis. The sample table lists around 500,000 distinct CDR3 sequences, 25% to 40% of them with a count of one. The ten largest clones take up roughly 0.8% of the sample.

This clonotype was counted many times. It has no known antigen specificity. No base qualities exist here, and no much larger clone lies one base off it. The patients picked for sequencing were ones in whom flow cytometry had shown an expansion of CD8+CD57+ cells. Every patient had severe acquired aplastic anemia, diagnosed using the International Study of Aplastic Anemia and Agranulocytosis and Camitta criteria. Patients had received no therapy at the time of blood sampling. TCR repertoires of sorted CD4+ and CD8+ blood T cells from severe aplastic anemia patients and healthy subjects were deep-sequenced in the study. In the USA, patient enrollment took place under clinicaltrials.gov protocols 00001620, 01623167, 00001397, 00071045, 00081523 and 00961064. Ficoll-Paque density gradient centrifugation was used to isolate peripheral blood mononuclear cells. Before DNA was extracted, CD4+ and CD8+ T cells were sorted using either FACS or magnetic beads.

The specimen sequenced was sorted CD4+, CD8+, or CD8+CD57+ T cells (not recorded which) from PBMCs. The V gene is TRBV15 and the J gene is TRBJ1-5, with TRBD1 identical over 7 junction bases. The source is a human donor with aplastic anemia. The nucleotide sequence is TGTGCCACCAGCAGACTAGGGACAGCGGGTCAGCCCCAGCATTTT. Its amino acids are CATSRLGTAGQPQHF.